Below, one T cell receptor beta chain is given with its context. The CDR3 is made up of 16 amino acids. Germline lookup yields CDR1 SGHNT and CDR2 YENEEA. V shed 3 bases, J shed 3 bases, and the junction held 8 bases outside the gene matches. This specimen comes from a study of OX40 agonist ivuxolimab in advanced cancers. The assay was immunoSEQ multiplex PCR, and TCRdb's table has in-frame clones only and misses some. The repertoire includes some 85,000 clones, roughly 84% of them detected once, and about 0.25% sits in the top ten. The V call is TRBV11-3, the J call TRBJ2-3, with 8 bases lining up with TRBD2. The specimen comprised CD4+ or CD8+ T cells sorted from blood, sampled in a trial of the OX40 agonist ivuxolimab. The TCR originated in an adult with an advanced solid tumor such as melanoma, head and neck, liver or kidney cancer. This CDR3 reads CASSLSGGTETDTQYF. CDR3 DNA: TGTGCCAGCAGCTTGTCGGGGGGGACTGAGACAGATACGCAGTATTTT. Drawing the rest from reference TRBV11-3 and TRBJ2-3, the complete variable domain is EAGVVQSPRYKIIEKKQPVAFWCNPISGHNTLYWYLQNLGQGPELLIRYENEEAVDDSQLPKDRFSAERLKGVDSTLKIQPAELGDSAVYLCASSLSGGTETDTQYFGPGTRLTVL.